This T cell receptor beta chain was identified in a study of identical twins. Broader study findings: The abundant beta clonotypes from cord blood had fewer insertions, and memory repertoires had none of this. Out-of-frame alpha sequences common to twins were enriched for low generation probability. The conclusions drew on cross-sectional statistical analysis instead of tracking the same donors.

TCRdb ran MiXCR on the 5' RACE reads and lists one entry per CDR3 protein. This repertoire shows approximately 550,000 distinct CDR3 sequences, under 25% found once; its top ten account for about 0.48%. This clonotype was picked up a small number of times. Its antigen is still unknown. Germline values: CDR1 SEHNR, CDR2 FQNEAQ (reference sequence). Trimming shortened V by 4 bases and J by 7 bases, and 8 bases separated the two germline ends. The CDR3 consists of 12 residues. These data are also associated with another study on yellow fever vaccine responses in identical twins.

The chain has TRBV7-9 and TRBJ2-1; D is possibly TRBD1 (5 bases). Sequenced material: CD4+ T cells sorted from blood. The receptor's source is a woman under 30 in good health. CDR3 residues: CASSSRDNEQFF. The DNA for the CDR3 is TGTGCCAGCAGCTCCAGGGATAATGAGCAGTTCTTC.